This is a list of T cell receptor beta chains from one sample in a study of cytomegalovirus exposure and HLA in healthy donors. TCRdb keeps only in-frame clones here, not all; method: immunoSEQ multiplex PCR. Its clone listing holds approximately 50,000 clones. The source material was PBMCs. These receptors came from a man between 18 and 29 years old in good health and CMV-seropositive. The CDR3 runs from the conserved cysteine through the conserved F or W. D genes are given only for firm matches.

cdr3_aa cdr3_nt j_call v_call d_call
CASSPSGLAGVYEQYF TGTGCCAGCAGCCCCTCGGGACTAGCGGGAGTCTACGAGCAGTACTTC TRBJ2-7 TRBV14 TRBD2
CASRPGQRSYGQYF TGCGCCAGCAGGCCGGGACAGAGATCCTACGGGCAGTACTTC TRBJ2-7 TRBV5-1 TRBD1
CASSVERGNTGELFF TGTGCCAGCAGCGTAGAACGCGGGAACACCGGGGAGCTGTTTTTT TRBJ2-2 TRBV9 NA
CASKPPGGVNEQFF TGTGCCAGCAAACCCCCGGGGGGGGTAAATGAGCAGTTCTTC TRBJ2-1 TRBV28 TRBD2
CASSLSLAPSTDTQYF TGTGCCAGCAGCTTAAGTCTAGCGCCTAGCACAGATACGCAGTATTTT TRBJ2-3 TRBV7-3 NA
CASSEGQTYEQYF TGTGCCAGCAGTGAGGGACAAACCTACGAGCAGTACTTC TRBJ2-7 TRBV25-1 NA
CASTSDPGYEQYF TGTGCCAGCACCTCTGATCCGGGGTACGAGCAGTACTTC TRBJ2-7 TRBV27 NA
CASSPYGDSNTGELFF TGTGCCAGCAGCCCATATGGGGACAGTAACACCGGGGAGCTGTTTTTT TRBJ2-2 TRBV7-9 TRBD1
CASSSRRGNTEAFF TGTGCCAGCAGTTCTCGCCGGGGGAACACTGAAGCTTTCTTT TRBJ1-1 TRBV27 NA
CASKGQVYEQYF TGTGCCAGCAAAGGACAGGTCTACGAGCAGTACTTC TRBJ2-7 TRBV2 TRBD1
CASSLDPSGQGYEQYF TGTGCCAGCAGCTTAGACCCCTCGGGACAGGGATACGAGCAGTACTTC TRBJ2-7 TRBV11-2 TRBD1
CASKGHRGKNYGYTF TGTGCCAGCAAGGGCCACAGGGGGAAGAACTATGGCTACACCTTC TRBJ1-2 TRBV2 TRBD1
CASSPWDSSYEQYF TGTGCCAGCAGTCCCTGGGACAGCTCCTACGAGCAGTACTTC TRBJ2-7 TRBV28 TRBD1
CAWSGGTNEKLFF TGTGCCTGGAGTGGAGGGACTAATGAAAAACTGTTTTTT TRBJ1-4 TRBV30 NA
CASSNRGAYNEQFF TGTGCCAGTAGTAACAGGGGGGCATACAATGAGCAGTTCTTC TRBJ2-1 TRBV19 TRBD1
CAIRSQGAPGYTF TGTGCCATCAGGTCACAGGGGGCGCCGGGCTACACCTTC TRBJ1-2 TRBV10-3 TRBD1
CAWSLYGMINQPQHF TGTGCCTGGAGTTTGTACGGGATGATCAATCAGCCCCAGCATTTT TRBJ1-5 TRBV30 NA
CASSASSGRSYEQYF TGTGCCAGCAGCGCCTCTAGCGGGAGGTCCTACGAGCAGTACTTC TRBJ2-7 TRBV11-2 TRBD2
CASSESPSFDEQYF TGCGCCAGCAGTGAATCCCCGTCGTTCGACGAGCAGTACTTC TRBJ2-7 TRBV10-1 NA
CASSLGDGWTQYF TGTGCCAGCAGCTTAGGAGATGGTTGGACCCAGTACTTC TRBJ2-5 TRBV7-2 NA
CASSLSSGELFF TGTGCCAGCAGTCTTAGTTCCGGGGAGCTGTTTTTT TRBJ2-2 TRBV7-2 NA
CASSPGAGGHNEQFF TGTGCCAGCTCACCAGGAGCGGGAGGGCACAATGAGCAGTTCTTC TRBJ2-1 TRBV18 TRBD2
CASSLRGLAGAGTDTQYF TGTGCCAGCAGCTTAAGGGGGCTAGCGGGAGCTGGCACAGATACGCAGTATTTT TRBJ2-3 TRBV7-3 TRBD2
CASSVASVSSYEQYF TGTGCCAGCAGCGTAGCCAGCGTTTCTTCCTACGAGCAGTACTTC TRBJ2-7 TRBV9 NA
CASGQGDQPQHF TGTGCCAGCGGACAGGGGGATCAGCCCCAGCATTTT TRBJ1-5 TRBV2 TRBD1
CASSRNLQFLNTGAFF TGTGCCAGCAGCCGAAATTTACAGTTCTTAAACACTGGAGCTTTCTTT TRBJ1-1 TRBV11-2 NA
CASSLEFSGAVEKLFF TGTGCCAGCAGCCTTGAGTTTTCAGGCGCAGTGGAAAAACTGTTTTTT TRBJ1-4 TRBV28 NA
CASSQGLAGAYEQYF TGTGCCAGCAGCCAAGGACTAGCGGGAGCCTACGAGCAGTACTTC TRBJ2-7 TRBV4-2 TRBD2
CASSPSSGANVLTF TGCGCCAGCAGCCCCAGCTCTGGGGCCAACGTCCTGACTTTC TRBJ2-6 TRBV5-1 NA
CASSAFGTNSGNTIYF TGTGCCAGCAGTGCCTTTGGGACAAACTCTGGAAACACCATATATTTT TRBJ1-3 TRBV6-1 NA
CASSFGTAYNEQFF TGCGCCAGCAGCTTCGGGACAGCCTACAATGAGCAGTTCTTC TRBJ2-1 TRBV5-6 TRBD1
CASSLALTSAQYF TGTGCCAGCAGCTTGGCCCTAACTAGCGCGCAGTATTTT TRBJ2-3 TRBV5-4 TRBD2
CAWSPGRLLLAEKLFF TGTGCCTGGTCTCCTGGCAGGCTATTACTTGCCGAAAAACTGTTTTTT TRBJ1-4 TRBV30 NA
CAWSVPAASYNEQFF TGTGCCTGGAGTGTCCCAGCGGCATCCTACAATGAGCAGTTCTTC TRBJ2-1 TRBV30 NA
CASSLESQGLYEQYF TGTGCCAGCAGCTTAGAATCCCAGGGACTCTACGAGCAGTACTTC TRBJ2-7 TRBV7-8 NA
CASRNDLAGLHLEQYF TGTGCCAGCAGAAATGATCTAGCGGGACTTCACCTCGAGCAGTACTTC TRBJ2-7 TRBV5-4 TRBD2
CASSLALLPPTGPNTEAFF TGTGCCAGCAGCTTAGCCCTATTACCCCCGACAGGACCCAACACTGAAGCTTTCTTT TRBJ1-1 TRBV11-3 NA
CASSLGAGGYGANALTF TGCGCCAGCAGCTTGGGGGCAGGGGGCTATGGGGCCAACGCCCTGACTTTC TRBJ2-6 TRBV5-1 TRBD1
CAWSEDTLRGYTF TGTGCCTGGAGTGAGGACACCCTGAGGGGCTACACCTTC TRBJ1-2 TRBV30 NA
CASSRGGGTYEQYF TGTGCCAGCAGTCGGGGAGGGGGGACCTACGAGCAGTACTTC TRBJ2-7 TRBV5-4 NA
CASRGWEETQYF TGTGCCAGCCGGGGGTGGGAAGAGACCCAGTACTTC TRBJ2-5 TRBV6-6 NA
CASSESTPDSSYEQYF TGCGCCAGCAGTGAGTCGACACCGGACAGTTCCTACGAGCAGTACTTC TRBJ2-7 TRBV10-1 NA
CASSSEAEQFF TGTGCCAGCAGCTCTGAAGCTGAGCAGTTCTTC TRBJ2-1 TRBV7-2 NA
CASSLTSYEQYF TGTGCCAGCAGTTTGACAAGCTACGAGCAGTACTTC TRBJ2-7 TRBV28 NA
CASSRFGREGRGNEQFF TGTGCCAGCAGCCGGTTTGGGAGGGAGGGCCGGGGGAATGAGCAGTTCTTC TRBJ2-1 TRBV4-2 TRBD2
CASSAVGRQESSYNEQFF TGTGCCAGCAGTGCGGTTGGGAGACAGGAGAGCTCCTACAATGAGCAGTTCTTC TRBJ2-1 TRBV25-1 NA
CASSGTTSRYNSPLHF TGTGCCAGCAGCGGGACAACTAGTCGGTACAATTCACCCCTCCACTTT TRBJ1-6 TRBV2 NA
CASSLTGGANTGELFF TGCGCCAGCAGCTTAACAGGGGGAGCGAACACCGGGGAGCTGTTTTTT TRBJ2-2 TRBV5-1 TRBD1
CASSVELASVTGELFF TGTGCCAGCAGCGTAGAACTAGCCAGCGTCACCGGGGAGCTGTTTTTT TRBJ2-2 TRBV9 NA
CGGQGNNEQFF TGCGGCGGACAGGGTAACAATGAGCAGTTCTTC TRBJ2-1 TRBV29-1 TRBD1
CAVGRGPPTGELFF TGTGCCGTAGGGCGGGGCCCCCCCACCGGGGAGCTGTTTTTT TRBJ2-2 TRBV27 NA
CATSLGQGRGEQFF TGTGCTACCAGCCTGGGACAGGGGAGGGGTGAGCAGTTCTTC TRBJ2-1 TRBV7-7 TRBD1
CASRVPGQGGEQYF TGTGCCAGCAGAGTCCCGGGACAGGGGGGAGAGCAGTACTTC TRBJ2-7 TRBV5-5 TRBD1
CASSSLAGLNTEAFF TGTGCCAGCAGCTCCCTTGCGGGCCTGAACACTGAAGCTTTCTTT TRBJ1-1 TRBV11-3 NA
CASGAGVGEQYF TGTGCCAGCGGCGCGGGAGTGGGCGAGCAGTACTTC TRBJ2-7 TRBV5-4 TRBD2
CASSSQGYEQYF TGTGCCAGCAGCAGCCAGGGCTACGAGCAGTACTTC TRBJ2-7 TRBV11-2 NA
CASSLGGFGYTF TGCGCCAGCAGCTTGGGAGGGTTCGGCTACACCTTC TRBJ1-2 TRBV5-1 NA
CASSLMGLEGETQYF TGCGCCAGCAGCTTGATGGGCTTGGAGGGAGAGACCCAGTACTTC TRBJ2-5 TRBV5-1 NA
CASSLDRDSYF TGTGCCAGCAGCTTAGATCGGGACAGTTACTTC TRBJ2-7 TRBV7-8 TRBD1